This T cell receptor (beta chain) was identified in a study of blood T cell repertoires in COVID-19. The V end lost 6 bases, the J end lost 5 bases, and 10 bases lay between the germline ends. CDR1 is DFQATT and CDR2 is SNEGSKA in the germline V gene (reference sequence). This CDR3 contains 11 residues. Data came from immunoSEQ multiplex PCR; TCRdb stores just in-frame clones and leaves some out. This table has approximately 30,000 clones, approximately 83% appearing once. The rearrangement uses TRBV20-1 and TRBJ2-5; D is uncertain. The TCR sequence derives from a human donor in a cohort sampled during active COVID-19. Sequencing was done on a sample of peripheral blood. The CDR3 region is CSALIGETQYF. The CDR3 DNA is TGCAGTGCACTCATCGGGGAGACCCAGTACTTC.